Sequencing of this T cell receptor beta chain was carried out in a study of T cells in Graves' hyperthyroidism and ophthalmopathy. This CDR3 is 14 amino acids long. CDR1 is DFQATT, CDR2 SNEGSKA, per germline (reference sequence). Trimming at V came to 0 bases and at J to 4 bases, leaving 3 bases not matched to a gene. Amplified TCR beta CDR3 regions derived from RNA transcripts. The TCR CDR3 first-round RT-PCR relied on the HTBI primer set. TCRdb independently ran MiXCR on the multiplex PCR reads; one entry per CDR3 protein. Counted here are 500,000 to 750,000 distinct CDR3 sequences, 12% to 15% occurring once; the ten biggest clones make up about 7%. This clonotype was picked up a small number of times.

The receptor's source is a woman aged 18-29 years with Graves' ophthalmopathy. Specimen: blood. The chain recombines TRBV20-1 with TRBJ2-7; TRBD1 matches 10 bases. CDR3 in amino acids: CSAREGQGLYEQYF. The CDR3 DNA is TGCAGTGCTAGAGAGGGACAGGGGTTGTACGAGCAGTACTTC.